These 15 T cell receptor beta chains were sequenced from one sample in a study of CD8 T cells in Susac syndrome. Random hexamers were used to reverse transcribe about 0.5 to 1 ug of RNA. TCRdb itself ran the immunoSEQ multiplex PCR reads through MiXCR, one entry per CDR3 protein. The sample lists roughly 200,000 distinct CDR3 sequences, 85% to 95% occurring once. The specimen was CD4+ T cells from PBMCs. These receptor sequences come from a human donor in good health.

This clonotype was seen just once. J is TRBJ2-3 and V is TRBV3-1, with D perhaps TRBD1 (5 bases). The germline CDR1 and CDR2 sequences are LGHDT and YNNKEL (reference sequence). The V gene lost 3 bases and the J gene lost 3 bases, with 13 bases spanning the gap. This CDR3 comprises 15 residues. The CDR3 spells CASSHRVPGTDTQYF. Here the CDR3 DNA reads TGTGCCAGCAGCCACAGGGTCCCCGGGACAGATACGCAGTATTTT.

The chain uses TRBV20-1 and TRBJ2-5, with TRBD2 identical over 7 bases. There are 13 residues in the CDR3. In germline, CDR1 is DFQATT, CDR2 SNEGSKA (reference sequence). Unmatched junction bases numbered 7, after V lost 7 bases and J lost 2 bases. CDR3 amino acids: CSGNRGRQETQYF. CDR3 DNA: TGCAGTGGTAACCGCGGGAGACAAGAGACCCAGTACTTC.

The chain links TRBV2 to TRBJ2-7; D may be TRBD1 (7 bases). With 8 bases removed from V and 6 bases from J, the gap between germline ends came to 20 bases. The CDR3 has 14 amino acids. Germline V CDR1 and CDR2: SNHLY, FYNNEI. CDR3 nucleotides: TGTGCCAGCCAGGGGGAAAGCGGAGGGGGCGAGCAGTACGTC. This codes for CASQGESGGGEQYV.

V usage is TRBV5-1 and J usage is TRBJ2-3; 8 bases match TRBD1. Germline CDR1 is SGHRS and CDR2 is YFSETQ. The CDR3 length is 15 residues. Unmatched junction bases numbered 6, after V lost 0 bases and J lost 6 bases. CDR3 protein: CASSLGQGRRDTQYF. The CDR3 bases are TGCGCCAGCAGCTTGGGACAGGGGCGTAGGGATACGCAGTATTTT.

The chain employs TRBV4-3 and TRBJ1-1; no firm D call. Trimming left V 0 bases short and J 3 bases short, with 8 bases between. The CDR3 totals 14 residues. CDR1 and CDR2 (germline): LGHNA, YSLEER. The CDR3 region is CASSQDPRDTEAFF. The DNA of the CDR3 is TGCGCCAGCAGCCAAGACCCCCGGGACACTGAAGCTTTCTTT.

The chain combines TRBV3-1 with TRBJ2-7; 11 bases fit TRBD2. Per germline, CDR1 LGHDT and CDR2 YNNKEL (reference sequence). CDR3 length equals 15 residues. V lost 3 bases to trimming and J lost 1 base; unmatched junction nucleotides: 2. Written as DNA, the CDR3 is TGTGCCAGCAGCCAGACTAGCGGGGTATCCTACGAGCAGTACTTC. This translates into CASSQTSGVSYEQYF.

The chain carries TRBV20-1 and TRBJ2-1, with TRBD1 matching over 8 bases. This CDR3 comprises 15 residues. The germline V gene encodes CDR1 DFQATT and CDR2 SNEGSKA (reference sequence). Unmatched junction bases numbered 11, after V lost 5 bases and J lost 5 bases. Here the CDR3 reads CSAPHPGQADNEQFF. The CDR3 nucleotides read TGCAGTGCTCCACATCCGGGACAGGCCGACAATGAGCAGTTCTTC.

This chain connects TRBV9 to TRBJ2-2, with TRBD1 identical over 7 bases. The CDR3 extends over 15 amino acids. Trimming at V came to 7 bases and at J to 3 bases, leaving 9 bases not matched to a gene. Germline assignment: CDR1 SGDLS and CDR2 YYNGEE. The CDR3: CASRPTTGDTGELFF. CDR3 coding DNA: TGTGCCAGCCGCCCGACTACAGGGGACACCGGGGAGCTGTTTTTT.

The chain links TRBV20-1 to TRBJ1-1, with TRBD1 as a possible D gene (6 bases). The germline V and J ends were trimmed by 4 bases and 6 bases, with 27 bases remaining between them. The CDR3 covers 17 residues. Germline lookup yields CDR1 DFQATT and CDR2 SNEGSKA (reference sequence). CDR3 protein: CSATLTGGVGISAEAFF. The CDR3 nucleotides are TGCAGTGCTACCCTCACGGGGGGCGTAGGTATCAGCGCTGAAGCTTTCTTT.

This clonotype occurred once. V usage is TRBV20-1 and J usage is TRBJ2-3; tentatively, D is TRBD2 (6 bases). The CDR3 spans 13 residues. Germline V lookup: CDR1 DFQATT, CDR2 SNEGSKA (reference sequence). Trimming pared 5 bases from V and 4 bases from J, leaving 13 bases between. Here the CDR3 DNA reads TGCAGTGCTCAACTTAGGGAGGCAGATACGCAGTATTTT. It translates to CSAQLREADTQYF.

In DNA form, the CDR3 reads TGCGCCAGCAGTGCCGAGAACAGGGATGGCTACACCTTC. Amino acid sequence: CASSAENRDGYTF. This rearrangement joins TRBV23-1 to TRBJ1-2; D possibly corresponds to TRBD1 (6 bases). TRBV23-1 is sorted into the ORF group, with uncertain function. This CDR3 is built from 13 residues. Trimming left V 5 bases short and J 6 bases short, with 13 bases between.

The CDR3 region is CASSSPWDGVDGYTF. CDR3 DNA: TGTGCCAGCAGCTCCCCCTGGGACGGGGTGGACGGCTACACCTTC. This sequence joins TRBV11-2 and TRBJ1-2, with D maybe TRBD1 (5 bases). Germline-derived CDR1 and CDR2 are SGHAT and FQNNGV. The CDR3 totals 15 residues. Trimming took off 4 bases at V and 8 bases at J, with 20 bases between the two ends.

This chain joins TRBV15 and TRBJ1-6; a weak D match, TRBD1 (5 bases). Germline V gene sequence: CDR1 LNHNV, CDR2 YYDKDF (reference sequence). The V gene lost 8 bases and the J gene lost 10 bases, with 21 bases spanning the gap. The CDR3 loop spans 15 amino acids. The CDR3 DNA reads TGTGCCACCGGTAACCGGGACTCCTTTTCATCACCCCTCCACTTT. The encoded protein is CATGNRDSFSSPLHF.

The V gene is TRBV5-1, the J gene TRBJ2-5; 7 bases agree with TRBD2. Germline V CDR1 and CDR2: SGHRS, YFSETQ. With 1 base clipped from V and 0 bases from J, the junction kept 3 bases outside the gene matches. The CDR3 covers 15 residues. CDR3 sequence: CASSLSGTNQETQYF. The CDR3 DNA is TGCGCCAGCAGCTTGTCCGGGACTAACCAAGAGACCCAGTACTTC. Full variable domain (outside the CDR3, taken from reference TRBV5-1 and TRBJ2-5): KAGVTQTPRYLIKTRGQQVTLSCSPISGHRSVSWYQQTPGQGLQFLFEYFSETQRNKGNFPGRFSGRQFSNSRSEMNVSTLELGDSALYLCASSLSGTNQETQYFGPGTRLLVL.

In DNA form, the CDR3 reads TGTGCCAGCAGGGAAACAGGGGGCATCTCCTATGGCTACACCTTC. Protein sequence: CASRETGGISYGYTF. The gene calls are TRBV7-8 and TRBJ1-2; TRBD1 aligns across 9 bases. The junction had 9 bases not matched to a gene; V was cut back by 6 bases and J by 4 bases. The CDR3 length is 15 residues. CDR1 and CDR2 (germline): SGHVS, FQNEAQ.